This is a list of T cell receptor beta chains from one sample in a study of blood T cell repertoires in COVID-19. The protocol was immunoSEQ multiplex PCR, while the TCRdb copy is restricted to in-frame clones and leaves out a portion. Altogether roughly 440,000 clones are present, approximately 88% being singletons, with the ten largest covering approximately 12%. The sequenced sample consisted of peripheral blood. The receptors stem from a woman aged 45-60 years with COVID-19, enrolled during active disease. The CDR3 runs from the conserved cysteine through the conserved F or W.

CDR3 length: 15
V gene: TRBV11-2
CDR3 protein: CASSLDRGHNQPQHF

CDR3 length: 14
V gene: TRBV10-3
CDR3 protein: CAIREREEADTQYF

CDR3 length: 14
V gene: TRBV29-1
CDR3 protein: CSVEEAGQGTEAFF

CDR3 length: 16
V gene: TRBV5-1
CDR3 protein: CASSLAPPSSYNEQFF

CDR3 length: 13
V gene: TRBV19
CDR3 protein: CASSMGSGDEAFF

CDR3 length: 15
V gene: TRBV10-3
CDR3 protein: CAIRQGAGDTGELFF

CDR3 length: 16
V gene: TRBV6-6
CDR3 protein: CASRYGDDRTRNVLTF

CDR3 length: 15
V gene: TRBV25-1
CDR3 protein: CASSESIGGPTEAFF

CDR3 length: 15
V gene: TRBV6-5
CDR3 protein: CASSTQGTSNQPQHF

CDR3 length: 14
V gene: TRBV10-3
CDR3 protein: CAIRDTGGPGELFF

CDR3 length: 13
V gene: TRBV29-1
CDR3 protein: CSVEANQGSEQYF

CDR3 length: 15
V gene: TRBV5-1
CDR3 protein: CASSPQGNGAGELFF

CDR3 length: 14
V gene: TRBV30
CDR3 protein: CAWSPGQGLLGYTF

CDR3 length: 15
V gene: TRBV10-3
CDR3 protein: CAISDPTGDNSPLHF

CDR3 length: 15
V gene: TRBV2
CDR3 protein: CASSENRGDENTIYF

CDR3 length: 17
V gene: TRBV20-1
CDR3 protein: CSASRDREVYFDQPQHF

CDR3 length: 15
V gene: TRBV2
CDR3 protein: CASSEGTGTGYEQYF

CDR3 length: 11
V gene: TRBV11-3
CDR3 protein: CASSSSGELFF

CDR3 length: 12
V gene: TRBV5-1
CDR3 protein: CASSLNTPEAFF

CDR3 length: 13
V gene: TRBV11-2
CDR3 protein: CASSLSPNYGYTF

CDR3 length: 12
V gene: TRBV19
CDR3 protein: CASRNMGGPQYF

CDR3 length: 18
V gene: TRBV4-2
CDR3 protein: CASSLRALALSGANVLTF

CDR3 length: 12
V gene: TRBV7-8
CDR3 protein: CASSPDLHEQYF

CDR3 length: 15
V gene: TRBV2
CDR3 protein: CASSALQGLNEKLFF

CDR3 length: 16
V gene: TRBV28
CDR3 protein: CASSPTGLTPRYEQYF

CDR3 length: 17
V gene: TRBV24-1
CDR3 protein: CATSDRTSGVYGETQYF

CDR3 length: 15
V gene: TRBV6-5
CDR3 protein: CASSRGQGARQPQHF

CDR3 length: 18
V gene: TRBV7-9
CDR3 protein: CASSFKKRGAAGAYEQYF

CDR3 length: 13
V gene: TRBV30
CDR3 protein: CAWSTQVNTEAFF

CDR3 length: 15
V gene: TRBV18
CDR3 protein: CASSPLSGQGPGYTF

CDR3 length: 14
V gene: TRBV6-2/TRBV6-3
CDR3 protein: CASSSAGLRAKYTF

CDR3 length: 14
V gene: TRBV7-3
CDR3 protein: CASSLGAVGTEAFF

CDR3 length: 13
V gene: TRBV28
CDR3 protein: CASSPTIRDRGRF

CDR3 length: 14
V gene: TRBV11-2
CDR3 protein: CASSQTGSSYEQYF

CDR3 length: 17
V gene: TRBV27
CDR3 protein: CASSLSPTSGGTDTQYF

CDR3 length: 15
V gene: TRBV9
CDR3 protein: CASSVPRGGGDTQYF

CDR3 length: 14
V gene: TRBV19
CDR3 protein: CASKQLSSGNTIYF

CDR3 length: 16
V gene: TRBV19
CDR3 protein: CASSTQGPATNEKLFF

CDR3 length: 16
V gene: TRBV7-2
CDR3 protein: CASSLRLAGSQETQYF

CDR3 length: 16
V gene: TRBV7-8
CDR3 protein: CASSLGTGNSNQPQHF

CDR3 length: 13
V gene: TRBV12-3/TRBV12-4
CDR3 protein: CASSLTGNTEAFF

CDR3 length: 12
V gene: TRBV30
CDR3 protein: CAWSRLADTQYF

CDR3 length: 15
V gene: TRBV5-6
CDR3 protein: CASSGGQGAYTEAFF

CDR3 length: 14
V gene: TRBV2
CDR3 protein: CASGGHGANTEAFF

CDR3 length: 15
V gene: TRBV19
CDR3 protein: CASRRAEATNEKLFF

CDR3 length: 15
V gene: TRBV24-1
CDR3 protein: CATSDKSATGDEQFF

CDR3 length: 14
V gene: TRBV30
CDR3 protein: CAWSKGGSSYEQYF

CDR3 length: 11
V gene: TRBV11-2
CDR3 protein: CASKNSPEAFF

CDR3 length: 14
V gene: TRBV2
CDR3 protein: CASTKDRGRETQYF

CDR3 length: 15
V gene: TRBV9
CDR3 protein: CASSVATGGTYEQYF

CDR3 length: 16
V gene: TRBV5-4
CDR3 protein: CASSWDGGSTNEKLFF